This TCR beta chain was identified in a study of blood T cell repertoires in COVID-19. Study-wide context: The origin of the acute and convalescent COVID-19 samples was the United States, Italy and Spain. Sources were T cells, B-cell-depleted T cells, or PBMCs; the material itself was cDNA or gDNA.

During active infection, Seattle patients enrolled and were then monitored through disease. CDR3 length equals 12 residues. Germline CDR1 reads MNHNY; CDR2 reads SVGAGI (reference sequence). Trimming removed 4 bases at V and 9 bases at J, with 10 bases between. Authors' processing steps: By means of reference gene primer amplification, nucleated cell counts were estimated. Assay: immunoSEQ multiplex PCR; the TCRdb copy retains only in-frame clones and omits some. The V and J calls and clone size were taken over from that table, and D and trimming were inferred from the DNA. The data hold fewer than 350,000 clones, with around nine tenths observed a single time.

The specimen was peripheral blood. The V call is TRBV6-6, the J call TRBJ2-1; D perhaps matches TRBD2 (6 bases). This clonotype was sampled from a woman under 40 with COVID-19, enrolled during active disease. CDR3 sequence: CASSSPTSEQFF. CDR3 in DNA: TGTGCCAGCAGTTCCCCGACTAGTGAGCAGTTCTTC.